The 10 T cell receptor beta chains listed next were all sequenced from one sample in a study of CD8 T cells in ankylosing spondylitis. Findings and limits, study-wide: In ankylosing spondylitis blood, a motif of about eight highly homologous TCR beta variants appeared characteristic.

TCRdb reprocessed the 5' RACE reads via MiXCR and lists one record per CDR3 protein. The data contain under 850,000 distinct CDR3 sequences, under 20% of them singletons. These receptors have no known antigen. Sequencing was done on a sample of blood, either unsorted or a sorted T cell fraction (not recorded which). These receptors all stem from a male donor with ankylosing spondylitis.

This clonotype was observed a handful of times. The V and J genes are TRBV12-3 or TRBV12-4 and TRBJ1-1; the D gene is possibly TRBD1 (5 bases). Trimming removed 5 bases from V and 1 base from J, with 20 bases in between. The CDR3 has 17 residues. CDR3 DNA: TGTGCCAGCAGTCCACGACGGACATCCCGGCAGAACACTGAAGCTTTCTTT. Translated: CASSPRRTSRQNTEAFF.

Points on this clonotype: A read error may produce the germline difference seen at one junction end. The gene calls are TRBV2 and TRBJ1-4; D not resolved. The germline gives CDR1 SNHLY, CDR2 FYNNEI. This CDR3 contains 15 residues. As DNA, the CDR3 is TGTGTCAGCAGTGATGGGAGGGCCACTAATGTAAAACTGTTTTTT. Its protein product is CVSSDGRATNVKLFF. The entire variable domain, with the rest obtained from reference TRBV2 and TRBJ1-4, is as follows: EPEVTQTPSHQVTQMGQEVILRCVPISNHLYFYWYRQILGQKVEFLVSFYNNEISEKSEIFDDQFSVERPDGSNFTLKIRSTKLEDSAMYFCVSSDGRATNVKLFFGSGTQLSVL.

A few counts support this clonotype. This chain joins TRBV20-1 and TRBJ2-2; D not certain. The ends were cut back, 1 base at V and 5 bases at J, with 17 bases in the middle. Germline-derived CDR1 and CDR2 are DFQATT and SNEGSKA (reference sequence). The CDR3 has 16 residues. In DNA, the CDR3 is TGCAGTGCTAGAGTTGGTGGGGTCGTGGCAACCGGGGAGCTGTTTTTT. Protein sequence: CSARVGGVVATGELFF.

This clonotype was seen more than once but under ten times. The rearrangement joins TRBV7-6 to TRBJ2-2; a possible D gene is TRBD2 (6 bases). The CDR3 runs 16 residues. V lost 7 bases and J 6 bases, leaving 21 bases between the germline ends. Germline V lookup: CDR1 SGHVS, CDR2 FNYEAQ. The CDR3 region has the DNA TGTGCCAGCACCCCGTCCCCGGGGGTTTTGGCCGGGGAGCTGTTTTTT. The encoded protein is CASTPSPGVLAGELFF.

V and J are TRBV18 and TRBJ2-7; TRBD1 agrees at 9 bases. Unmatched junction bases numbered 7, after V lost 6 bases and J lost 4 bases. The CDR3 sequence is 14 residues long. CDR1 and CDR2 (germline): KGHSH, LQKENI. The CDR3 protein is CASSPWGQGYEQYF. In nucleotides, the CDR3 is TGTGCCAGCTCTCCGTGGGGACAGGGATACGAGCAGTACTTC.

This chain uses TRBV12-3 or TRBV12-4 with TRBJ2-2, with TRBD1 as a possible D gene (5 bases). V lost 4 bases and J 6 bases, leaving 12 bases between the germline ends. This CDR3 is 14 amino acids long. The CDR3: CASSSGRVSGELFF. The CDR3 DNA sequence: TGTGCCAGCAGTTCTGGCAGGGTCTCCGGGGAGCTGTTTTTT.

The chain has TRBV7-9 and TRBJ2-3; D gene uncertain. Germline CDR1 reads SEHNR; CDR2 reads FQNEAQ (reference sequence). V dropped 4 bases and J dropped 3 bases, with 5 bases sitting between them. The CDR3 has 12 amino acids. In DNA form, the CDR3 reads TGTGCCAGCAGCTGGAGTACAGATACGCAGTATTTT. It specifies CASSWSTDTQYF.

This clonotype has only a few counts. The chain is built from TRBV24-1 and TRBJ2-1; 12 nucleotides match TRBD2. Trimming cost V 2 bases and J 6 bases; bases outside gene matches: 4. The CDR3 covers 16 residues. CDR1 and CDR2 from the germline V gene are KGHDR and SFDVKD. CDR3 sequence: CATSDSGTSGLNEQFF. The CDR3 DNA is TGTGCCACCAGTGATTCCGGGACTAGCGGGCTCAATGAGCAGTTCTTC.

A few counts support this clonotype. V gene TRBV20-1 combines with J gene TRBJ2-1; 9 bases match TRBD2. The junction had 7 bases not matched to a gene; V was cut back by 1 base and J by 6 bases. Germline V gene data show CDR1 as DFQATT and CDR2 as SNEGSKA (reference sequence). This CDR3 is built from 15 residues. This CDR3 reads CSARVFSGRGNEQFF. The CDR3, as DNA: TGCAGTGCTAGAGTGTTTAGCGGGAGAGGCAATGAGCAGTTCTTC.

A word on this clonotype: The junction and the germline gene differ at one end; a read error may be behind it. The chain joins TRBV12-3 or TRBV12-4 to TRBJ2-1, with no clear D. This CDR3 has 18 residues. CDR3 DNA: TGTGCCCGCAGTTTGTGGCGTACGCGGTTGAGCTCCTACAATGAGCAGTTCTTC. Encoded protein: CARSLWRTRLSSYNEQFF.